This T cell receptor beta chain appears in the sequencing data of a study of regulatory T cells in long-lasting Graves disease. This clonotype has a count of ten or more. Trimming at V came to 7 bases and at J to 4 bases, leaving 4 bases not matched to a gene. This CDR3 contains 13 residues. Time point defined: persistent/refractory GD, antithyroid drugs over 5 years with positive TRAb. Researchers made the TCR library from RNA that was extracted from PBMCs. For TCR beta, libraries came from iRepertoire HTBI primers and Arm-PCR of CDR3 regions. TCRdb called the multiplex PCR reads again in MiXCR, with one record for every CDR3 protein. This table holds 500,000 to 800,000 distinct CDR3 sequences, about 30% found once.

The V call is TRBV12-3 or TRBV12-4, the J call TRBJ1-2; 9 nucleotides line up with TRBD1. The TCR originated in a female donor with Graves disease. Material: peripheral blood mononuclear cells (PBMCs), obtained when the disease was refractory, from a patient treated with antithyroid drugs. CDR3 nucleotides: TGTGCCAGCAAGGTACAGGGGGCCTATGGCTACACCTTC. This encodes CASKVQGAYGYTF.